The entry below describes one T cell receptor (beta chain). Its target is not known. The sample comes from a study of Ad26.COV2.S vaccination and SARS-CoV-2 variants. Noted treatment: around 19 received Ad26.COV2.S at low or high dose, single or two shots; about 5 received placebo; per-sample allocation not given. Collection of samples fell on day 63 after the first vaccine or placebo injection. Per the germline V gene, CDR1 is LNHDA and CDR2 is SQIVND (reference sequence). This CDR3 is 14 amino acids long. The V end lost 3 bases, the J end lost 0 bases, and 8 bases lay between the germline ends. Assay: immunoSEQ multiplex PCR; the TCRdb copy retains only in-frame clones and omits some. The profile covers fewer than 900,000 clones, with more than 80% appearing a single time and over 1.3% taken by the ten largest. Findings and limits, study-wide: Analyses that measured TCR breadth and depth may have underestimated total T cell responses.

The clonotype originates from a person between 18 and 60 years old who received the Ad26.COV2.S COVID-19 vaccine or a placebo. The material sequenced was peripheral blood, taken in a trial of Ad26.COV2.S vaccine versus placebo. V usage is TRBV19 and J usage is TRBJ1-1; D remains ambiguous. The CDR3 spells CASSILRMNTEAFF. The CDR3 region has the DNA TGTGCCAGTAGTATCTTGAGAATGAACACTGAAGCTTTCTTT. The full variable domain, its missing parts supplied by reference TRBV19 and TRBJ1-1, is DGGITQSPKYLFRKEGQNVTLSCEQNLNHDAMYWYRQDPGQGLRLIYYSQIVNDFQKGDIAEGYSVSREKKESFPLTVTSAQKNPTAFYLCASSILRMNTEAFFGQGTRLTVV.